Below are 26 T cell receptor beta chains sequenced from a single sample in a study of T cell repertoires in cytomegalovirus infection. In TCRdb, the reads were re-called with MiXCR into one record per CDR3 protein. The table includes roughly 730,000 distinct CDR3 sequences, 30% to 35% detected once. The antigens these receptors bind are not known. The sequencing here drew on cultured PBMCs, taken from culture after CMV antigen stimulation. These receptors were collected from a human donor in good health (CMV status not recorded). Some clones in this sample may be carry-over from other donors' samples.

The chain employs TRBV24-1 and TRBJ2-1; 7 bases map to TRBD2. Germline assignment: CDR1 KGHDR and CDR2 SFDVKD. J lost 3 bases, V lost 3 bases, and 16 bases had no gene match. This CDR3 is built from 19 residues. The CDR3 DNA is TGTGCCACCAGTGATCCAAACCACCTCAGCGGGATCATCTACAATGAGCAGTTCTTC. Its protein product is CATSDPNHLSGIIYNEQFF.

The chain links TRBV19 to TRBJ2-3; 10 bases map to TRBD2. CDR3 length equals 15 residues. J lost 4 bases, V lost 7 bases, and 8 bases had no gene match. CDR1 is LNHDA, CDR2 SQIVND, per germline (reference sequence). For the CDR3, the DNA is TGTGCCAGTACGGCTAGCGGGAGTAGGGCAGATACGCAGTATTTT. Protein sequence: CASTASGSRADTQYF.

This clonotype has more than one count but fewer than ten. The chain uses TRBV19 and TRBJ2-7; D remains unclear. The germline V gene encodes CDR1 LNHDA and CDR2 SQIVND (reference sequence). V lost 1 base, J lost 5 bases, and 12 bases lay in between. The CDR3 spans 14 residues. CDR3 sequence: CASSIVFSRDEQYF. The CDR3 region has the DNA TGTGCCAGTAGTATAGTGTTTTCCCGGGACGAGCAGTACTTC.

Only a few counts were recorded for this clonotype. The V and J genes are TRBV12-3 or TRBV12-4 and TRBJ1-2, with D hard to call. The CDR3 has 12 amino acids. Trimming left V 6 bases short and J 4 bases short, with 9 bases between. The CDR3 loop reads CASRRSLYGYTF. DNA of the CDR3: TGTGCCAGCAGGAGGTCACTCTATGGCTACACCTTC.

Notes on this clonotype: The CDR3 ends on some other residue instead of the conserved phenylalanine or tryptophan, so this is likely a read error. V usage is TRBV19 and J usage is TRBJ2-7; possibly TRBD2 for D (5 bases). Looked up from germline, CDR1 is LNHDA and CDR2 is SQIVND (reference sequence). The length of the CDR3 is 15 residues. V was pared by 5 bases and J by 1 base, with 15 bases between. CDR3 sequence reads: CASSPTWTGSYEQYS. CDR3 nucleotides: TGTGCCAGTAGTCCCACTTGGACGGGGTCCTACGAGCAGTACTCC.

The sample holds a few counts of this clonotype. The chain combines TRBV6-1 with TRBJ2-7, with 8 bases aligning to TRBD1. Germline CDR1 and CDR2: MNHNS and SASEGT. V lost 7 bases, J lost 6 bases, and 8 bases stayed unmatched. The length of the CDR3 is 13 residues. CDR3: CASNQGRGLEQYF. The CDR3 DNA sequence: TGTGCCAGCAATCAAGGCAGGGGGCTCGAGCAGTACTTC.

The chain links TRBV20-1 to TRBJ2-1; D unresolved. There are 12 residues in the CDR3. Trimming took off 2 bases at V and 10 bases at J, with 12 bases between the two ends. Germline CDR1 reads DFQATT; CDR2 reads SNEGSKA (reference sequence). The CDR3 protein is CSARLDLEEQFF. For the CDR3, the DNA is TGCAGTGCTAGACTCGACCTCGAGGAGCAGTTCTTC.

This clonotype was recorded only once. V usage is TRBV5-1 and J usage is TRBJ2-3; D remains ambiguous. CDR3 size: 14 residues. Germline lookup yields CDR1 SGHRS and CDR2 YFSETQ. The V end was cut by 3 bases, the J end by 2 bases, with 10 bases between. The CDR3 sequence is CASSSSAFTDTQYF. CDR3 coding DNA: TGCGCCAGCAGCTCATCCGCGTTCACAGATACGCAGTATTTT.

The rearrangement links TRBV20-1 to TRBJ2-3; D unclear. The CDR3 loop spans 12 amino acids. V lost 2 bases and J 4 bases, leaving 7 bases between the germline ends. The germline V gene has CDR1 DFQATT and CDR2 SNEGSKA (reference sequence). CDR3: CSARLVADTQYF. CDR3 in DNA: TGCAGTGCTAGACTAGTAGCAGATACGCAGTATTTT.

The table lists this clonotype with a few counts. This sequence joins TRBV20-1 and TRBJ2-7; no firm D call. The V end lost 3 bases, the J end lost 2 bases, and 11 bases lay between the germline ends. Germline V gives CDR1 DFQATT, CDR2 SNEGSKA (reference sequence). This CDR3 comprises 13 residues. The CDR3 loop reads CSASNQETYEQYF. CDR3 DNA: TGCAGTGCTAGTAACCAGGAGACCTACGAGCAGTACTTC.

V is TRBV27 and J is TRBJ2-3; TRBD1 aligns across 10 bases. V lost 1 base to trimming and J lost 3 bases; unmatched junction nucleotides: 7. The CDR3 totals 17 residues. Germline V gene sequence: CDR1 MNHEY, CDR2 SMNVEV (reference sequence). This CDR3 is CASSLWGTGDYTDTQYF. In DNA, the CDR3 is TGTGCCAGCAGTTTATGGGGGACAGGGGACTATACAGATACGCAGTATTTT.

There are a few counts of this clonotype. V usage is TRBV27 and J usage is TRBJ1-2; the match to TRBD1 covers 9 bases. Germline V gives CDR1 MNHEY, CDR2 SMNVEV (reference sequence). CDR3 length equals 15 residues. The ends lost 8 bases at V and 4 bases at J; junction bases unmatched: 11. This chain's CDR3 is CASRVWGTGSYGYTF. Written as DNA, the CDR3 is TGTGCCAGCCGCGTATGGGGGACAGGGAGCTATGGCTACACCTTC.

This clonotype was observed a handful of times. The genes are TRBV4-3 and TRBJ2-1; a possible D gene is TRBD2 (6 bases). The CDR3 totals 15 residues. From germline, CDR1 is LGHNA and CDR2 YSLEER. V lost 7 bases and J 9 bases, leaving 22 bases between the germline ends. The CDR3 DNA reads as TGCGCCAGCACCCCTGAGGTCCGGGAGCCGGCTGAGCAGTTCTTC. Translation: CASTPEVREPAEQFF.

This clonotype turned up a few times. The chain has TRBV19 and TRBJ1-2; 7 bases agree with TRBD1. Trimming removed 4 bases from V and 4 bases from J; junction bases left unmatched: 6. The CDR3 loop spans 14 amino acids. Germline CDR1 reads LNHDA; CDR2 reads SQIVND (reference sequence). CDR3 amino acids: CASSNPGQIYGYTF. In DNA form, the CDR3 reads TGTGCCAGTAGTAACCCGGGACAGATCTATGGCTACACCTTC.

J is TRBJ1-1 and V is TRBV5-6, with TRBD1 as a possible D gene (5 bases). Germline values: CDR1 SGHDT, CDR2 YYEEEE. V gave up 0 bases and J gave up 0 bases, with 12 bases separating them. The CDR3 length is 16 residues. The CDR3 sequence is CASSLVRANMNTEAFF. Written as DNA, the CDR3 is TGTGCCAGCAGCTTGGTCAGGGCTAACATGAACACTGAAGCTTTCTTT.

This clonotype occurred a few times. This chain uses TRBV5-1 with TRBJ2-6; 8 nucleotides agree with TRBD1. Germline V gene lookup returns CDR1 SGHRS and CDR2 YFSETQ. The CDR3 is 17 residues long. V shed 0 bases, J shed 1 base, and the junction held 3 bases outside the gene matches. The CDR3 bases are TGCGCCAGCAGCTTGGCAGGGGGCGCTTCTGGGGCCAACGTCCTGACTTTC. Encoded protein: CASSLAGGASGANVLTF.

V gene TRBV7-8 combines with J gene TRBJ2-7; TRBD1 aligns across 10 bases. This CDR3 spans 18 amino acids. Germline CDR1 and CDR2: SGHVS and FQNEAQ. V lost 5 bases and J lost 2; bases outside the gene matches: 15. The CDR3 reads CASSRTTRDRGLTYEQYF. CDR3 nucleotide sequence: TGTGCCAGCAGCCGCACGACTCGGGACAGGGGTCTTACCTACGAGCAGTACTTC.

The V gene is TRBV7-2, the J gene TRBJ2-7; 7 bases align to TRBD1. With 2 bases clipped from V and 6 bases from J, the junction kept 16 bases outside the gene matches. This CDR3 has 17 residues. Germline V gives CDR1 SGHTA, CDR2 FQGNSA. Here the CDR3 DNA reads TGTGCCAGCAGCTTACCCAGCCCGGGACAGCGACCTTTCGAGCAGTACTTC. It specifies CASSLPSPGQRPFEQYF.

This chain uses TRBV6-1 with TRBJ1-5, with no clear D. The V end was cut by 4 bases, the J end by 2 bases, with 18 bases between. Germline V gene data show CDR1 as MNHNS and CDR2 as SASEGT. The CDR3 totals 17 residues. Written as DNA, the CDR3 is TGTGCCAGCAGTGGGCCCGAGAGCGTTTTAGGCAATCAGCCCCAGCATTTT. It codes for CASSGPESVLGNQPQHF.

This chain links TRBV20-1 with TRBJ1-1; the D gene is possibly TRBD1 (5 bases). Germline-derived CDR1 and CDR2 are DFQATT and SNEGSKA (reference sequence). The CDR3 covers 13 residues. With 4 bases removed from V and 3 bases from J, the gap between germline ends came to 12 bases. CDR3 bases: TGCAGTGCTACCGGAGGGGCTGACACTGAAGCTTTCTTT. Translation gives CSATGGADTEAFF.

The J gene is TRBJ2-7, the V gene TRBV6-1, with D unclear. V lost 3 bases to trimming and J lost 2 bases, with 11 bases between them. Germline V lookup: CDR1 MNHNS, CDR2 SASEGT. This CDR3 has 14 amino acids. Here the CDR3 DNA reads TGTGCCAGCAGTGAGGTACACCCTACCTACGAGCAGTACTTC. This translates into CASSEVHPTYEQYF.

The rearrangement uses TRBV25-1 and TRBJ1-3, with D hard to call. The CDR3 loop spans 15 amino acids. Germline CDR1 and CDR2: MGHDK and SYGVNS. Trimming shortened V by 4 bases and J by 1 base, and 11 bases separated the two germline ends. The CDR3 region has the DNA TGTGCCAGCAGTGCTCAAGACACTTCTGGAAACACCATATATTTT. It encodes CASSAQDTSGNTIYF.

The genes are TRBV4-3 and TRBJ2-7, with TRBD2 matching 13 bases. Looked up from germline, CDR1 is LGHNA and CDR2 is YSLEER. The CDR3 totals 17 residues. The J segment lost 3 bases and the V segment lost 0 bases, leaving 5 bases of the junction unmatched. Here the CDR3 reads CASSQDRTSGRGYEQYF. Written as DNA, the CDR3 is TGCGCCAGCAGCCAAGATAGGACTAGCGGGAGAGGCTACGAGCAGTACTTC.

The gene calls are TRBV7-2 and TRBJ2-4; the D is unclear. Per germline, CDR1 SGHTA and CDR2 FQGNSA. V dropped 4 bases and J dropped 9 bases, with 16 bases sitting between them. The CDR3 covers 14 residues. The CDR3 DNA is TGTGCCAGCAGCTCTACGCCGCCCTTCGTCATTCAGTACTTC. This translates into CASSSTPPFVIQYF.

This clonotype was found a few times. The chain employs TRBV7-4 and TRBJ2-1; 8 nucleotides match TRBD1. The germline CDR1 and CDR2 sequences are SGHVT and SQSDAQ. This CDR3 is built from 15 residues. With V trimmed by 0 bases and J by 8 bases, 6 bases remained unmatched. As DNA, the CDR3 is TGTGCCAGCAGCTTAGCAGGACAGGGCACCGATGAGCAGTTCTTC. Its protein product is CASSLAGQGTDEQFF.

The chain joins TRBV6-6 to TRBJ2-3, with TRBD1 as a possible D gene (6 bases). Germline-derived CDR1 and CDR2 are MNHNY and SVGAGI (reference sequence). The V gene lost 5 bases and the J gene lost 1 base, with 16 bases spanning the gap. The CDR3 spans 16 residues. The CDR3 loop is CASSRIGGQGTDTQYF. CDR3 in DNA: TGTGCCAGCAGTCGAATAGGGGGACAAGGCACAGATACGCAGTATTTT.